These T cell receptor beta chains were read from a single sample in a study of T-cell reconstitution after alpha-beta-depleted transplantation in children. TCRdb itself ran the PCR reads through MiXCR, one entry per CDR3 protein. The sample has around 250,000 distinct CDR3 sequences, around 9.6% seen once. The sequences come from PBMCs from the stem cell graft donor, collected from the stem cell graft. The receptors stem from a human donor who donated a stem cell graft to a child with SCID. The CDR3 runs from the conserved cysteine through the conserved F or W. A D gene is named only where the DNA matches it firmly. Some rows have no size entry. The others give once, few or many, or a class for an expanded clone.

V gene	J gene	D gene	CDR3 length	clone size	CDR3 DNA	CDR3 protein
TRBV29-1	TRBJ1-5	TRBD1	13	few	TGCAGCGTCCAGGGACAGAGAAATCAGCCCCAGCATTTT	CSVQGQRNQPQHF
TRBV9	TRBJ2-7	-	15	-	TGTGCCAGCAGCGTAGGAAGGGGGAGCTCCTACGAGCAGTACTTC	CASSVGRGSSYEQYF
TRBV12-3/TRBV12-4	TRBJ2-7	TRBD2	16	few	TGTGCCAGCAACATGGGACTAGCGGGGGGGTACGACGAGCAGTACTTC	CASNMGLAGGYDEQYF
TRBV20-1	TRBJ2-7	TRBD2	14	-	TGCAGTGCTACAACTAGCGGGGGGGCCTGGGAGCAGTACTTC	CSATTSGGAWEQYF
TRBV5-1	TRBJ2-3	TRBD2	16	-	TGCGCCAGCAGCTCGGGACTAGCGGGGAACACAGATACGCAGTATTTT	CASSSGLAGNTDTQYF
TRBV2	TRBJ2-5	-	12	few	TGTGCCAGCAGCACGACTCGGGAGACCCAGTACTTC	CASSTTRETQYF
TRBV7-3	TRBJ2-2	-	16	-	TGTGCCAGCGAGCCACTCACCCAAGCCTTTGGCGGGGAGCTGTTTTTT	CASEPLTQAFGGELFF
TRBV2	TRBJ2-3	TRBD2	18	few	TGTGCCAGCGGGCCGCCCGGACTAGCGGGGGGGCATACAGATACGCAGTATTTT	CASGPPGLAGGHTDTQYF
TRBV20-1	TRBJ2-7	-	11	many	TGCAGTGTCGGTTCCTCCTACGAGCAGTACTTC	CSVGSSYEQYF
TRBV5-5	TRBJ2-1	TRBD1	14	-	TGTGCCAGCAGCTTTTGGGACAGCTACAATGAGCAGTTCTTC	CASSFWDSYNEQFF